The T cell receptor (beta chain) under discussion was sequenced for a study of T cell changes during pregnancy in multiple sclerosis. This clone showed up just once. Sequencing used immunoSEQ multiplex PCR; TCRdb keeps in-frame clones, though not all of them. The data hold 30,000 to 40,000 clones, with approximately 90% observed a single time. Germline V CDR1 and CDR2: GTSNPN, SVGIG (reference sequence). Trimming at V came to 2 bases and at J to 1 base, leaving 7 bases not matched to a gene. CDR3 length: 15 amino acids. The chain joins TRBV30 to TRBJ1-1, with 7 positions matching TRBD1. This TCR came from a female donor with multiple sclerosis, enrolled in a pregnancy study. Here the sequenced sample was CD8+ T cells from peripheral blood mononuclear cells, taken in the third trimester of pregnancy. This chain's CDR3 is CAWSLRRQGNTEAFF. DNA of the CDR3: TGTGCCTGGAGTTTAAGAAGACAGGGGAACACTGAAGCTTTCTTT.